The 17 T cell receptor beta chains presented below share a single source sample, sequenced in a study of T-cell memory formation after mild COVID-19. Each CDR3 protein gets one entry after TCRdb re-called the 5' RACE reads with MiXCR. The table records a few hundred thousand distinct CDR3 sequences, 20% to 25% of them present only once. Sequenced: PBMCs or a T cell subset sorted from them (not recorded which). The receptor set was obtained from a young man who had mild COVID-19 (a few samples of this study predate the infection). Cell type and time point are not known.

Here the CDR3 DNA reads TGCGCCAGCAGCCAAGATTGGGACAGGGGGCGATACGAGCAGTACGTC. The encoded protein is CASSQDWDRGRYEQYV. The chain recombines TRBV4-1 with TRBJ2-7; TRBD1 aligns across 12 bases. V shed 0 bases, J shed 4 bases, and the junction held 4 bases outside the gene matches. Per germline, CDR1 MGHRA and CDR2 YSYEKL. This CDR3 spans 16 amino acids.

CDR3 in DNA: TGTGCCAGCAGCCCGGACAGCTATGCAACTAATGAAAAACTGTTTTTT. The encoded protein is CASSPDSYATNEKLFF. The chain joins TRBV7-9 to TRBJ1-4; tentatively, D is TRBD1 (6 bases). CDR3 size: 16 residues. Germline V gene lookup returns CDR1 SEHNR and CDR2 FQNEAQ (reference sequence). Trimming took off 5 bases at V and 0 bases at J, with 13 bases between the two ends.

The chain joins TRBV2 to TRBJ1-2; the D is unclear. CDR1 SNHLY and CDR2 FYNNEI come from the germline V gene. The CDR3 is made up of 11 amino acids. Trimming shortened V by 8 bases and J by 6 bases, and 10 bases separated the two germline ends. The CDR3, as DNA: TGTGCCAGCGTGAGGGTTGATGGCTACACCTTC. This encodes CASVRVDGYTF. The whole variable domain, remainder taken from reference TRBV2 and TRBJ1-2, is EPEVTQTPSHQVTQMGQEVILRCVPISNHLYFYWYRQILGQKVEFLVSFYNNEISEKSEIFDDQFSVERPDGSNFTLKIRSTKLEDSAMYFCASVRVDGYTFGSGTRLTVV.

The CDR3 DNA follows: TGCGCCAGCAGCTTTTGGGGACAGGGATTCCAGTACTTC. Translated, it gives CASSFWGQGFQYF. V is TRBV5-1 and J is TRBJ2-4, with 9 bases fitting TRBD1. J lost 13 bases, V lost 2 bases, and 7 bases had no gene match. This CDR3 is built from 13 residues. The germline gives CDR1 SGHRS, CDR2 YFSETQ. The full variable domain, its missing parts supplied by reference TRBV5-1 and TRBJ2-4, is KAGVTQTPRYLIKTRGQQVTLSCSPISGHRSVSWYQQTPGQGLQFLFEYFSETQRNKGNFPGRFSGRQFSNSRSEMNVSTLELGDSALYLCASSFWGQGFQYFGAGTRLSVL.

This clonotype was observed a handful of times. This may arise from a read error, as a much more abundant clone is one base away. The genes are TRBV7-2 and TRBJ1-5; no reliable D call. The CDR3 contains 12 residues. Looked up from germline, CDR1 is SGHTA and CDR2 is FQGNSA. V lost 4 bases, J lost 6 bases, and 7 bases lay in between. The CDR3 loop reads CASSWAGQPQHF. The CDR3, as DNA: TGTGCCAGCAGCTGGGCGGGTCAGCCCCAGCATTTT.

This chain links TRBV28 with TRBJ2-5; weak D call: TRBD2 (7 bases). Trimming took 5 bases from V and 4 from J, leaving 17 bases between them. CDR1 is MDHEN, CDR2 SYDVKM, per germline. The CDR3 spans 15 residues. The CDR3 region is CASSGGGAILETQYF. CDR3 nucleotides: TGTGCCAGCAGTGGTGGGGGGGCCATTTTAGAGACCCAGTACTTC.

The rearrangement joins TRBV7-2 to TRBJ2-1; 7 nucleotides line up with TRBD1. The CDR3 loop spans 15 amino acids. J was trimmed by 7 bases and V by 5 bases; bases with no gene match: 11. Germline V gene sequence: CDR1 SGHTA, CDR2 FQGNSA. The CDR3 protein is CASSRGLALRNEQFF. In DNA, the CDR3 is TGTGCCAGCAGCAGGGGGCTAGCCTTAAGGAATGAGCAGTTCTTC.

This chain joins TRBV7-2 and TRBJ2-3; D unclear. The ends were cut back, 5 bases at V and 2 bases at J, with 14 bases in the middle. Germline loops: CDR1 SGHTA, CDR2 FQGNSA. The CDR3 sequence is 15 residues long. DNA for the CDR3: TGTGCCAGCAGCGCTAGGGCGGCGTTCACAGATACGCAGTATTTT. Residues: CASSARAAFTDTQYF.

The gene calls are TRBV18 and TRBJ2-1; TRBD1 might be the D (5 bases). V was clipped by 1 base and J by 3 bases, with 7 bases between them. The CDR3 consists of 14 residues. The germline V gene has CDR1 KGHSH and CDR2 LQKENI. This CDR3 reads CASSPRTYYNEQFF. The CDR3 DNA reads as TGTGCCAGCTCACCACGGACATACTACAATGAGCAGTTCTTC.

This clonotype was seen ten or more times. The CDR3 loop reads CASSLVGSLNTEAFF. The CDR3 region has the DNA TGTGCCAGCAGCTTAGTTGGGAGTTTGAACACTGAAGCTTTCTTT. This chain connects TRBV7-9 to TRBJ1-1, with D unresolved. V was clipped by 1 base and J by 0 bases, with 9 bases between them. CDR1 SEHNR and CDR2 FQNEAQ come from the germline V gene (reference sequence). The CDR3 is made up of 15 amino acids.

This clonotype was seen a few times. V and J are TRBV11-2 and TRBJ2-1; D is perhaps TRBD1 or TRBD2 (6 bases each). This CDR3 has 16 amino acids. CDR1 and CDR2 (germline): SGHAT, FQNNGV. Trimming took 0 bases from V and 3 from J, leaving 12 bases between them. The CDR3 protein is CASSLEVGGNYNEQFF. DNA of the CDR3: TGTGCCAGCAGCTTAGAAGTAGGGGGGAACTACAATGAGCAGTTCTTC.

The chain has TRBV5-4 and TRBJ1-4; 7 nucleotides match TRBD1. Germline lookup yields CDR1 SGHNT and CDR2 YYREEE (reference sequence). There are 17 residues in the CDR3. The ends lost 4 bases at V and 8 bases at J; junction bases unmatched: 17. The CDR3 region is CASSLIAGGAKQEKLFF. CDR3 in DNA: TGTGCCAGCAGCCTGATAGCAGGGGGTGCAAAACAGGAAAAACTGTTTTTT. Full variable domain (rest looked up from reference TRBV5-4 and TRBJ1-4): ETGVTQSPTHLIKTRGQQVTLRCSSQSGHNTVSWYQQALGQGPQFIFQYYREEENGRGNFPPRFSGLQFPNYSSELNVNALELDDSALYLCASSLIAGGAKQEKLFFGSGTQLSVL.

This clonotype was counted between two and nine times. The CDR3 region has the DNA TGTGCCAGCAGGGGCAGGGGTTACGAGCAGTACTTC. It encodes CASRGRGYEQYF. The chain couples TRBV2 to TRBJ2-7; D possibly corresponds to TRBD1 (6 bases). V was clipped by 6 bases and J by 4 bases, with 10 bases between them. CDR1 and CDR2 from the germline V gene are SNHLY and FYNNEI. The CDR3 runs to 12 residues.

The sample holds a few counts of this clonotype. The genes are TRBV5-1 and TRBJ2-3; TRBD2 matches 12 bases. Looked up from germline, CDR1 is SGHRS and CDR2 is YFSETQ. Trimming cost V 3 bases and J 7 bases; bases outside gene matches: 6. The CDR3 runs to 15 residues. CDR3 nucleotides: TGCGCCAGCAGCTCATCTAGCGGGGGGGCGAATACGCAGTATTTT. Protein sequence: CASSSSSGGANTQYF.

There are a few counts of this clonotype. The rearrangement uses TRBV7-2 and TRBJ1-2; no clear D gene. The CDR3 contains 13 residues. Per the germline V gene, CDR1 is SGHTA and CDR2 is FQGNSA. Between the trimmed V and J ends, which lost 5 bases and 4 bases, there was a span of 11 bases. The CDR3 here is CASSAGVGYGYTF. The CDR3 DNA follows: TGTGCCAGCAGCGCCGGGGTCGGCTATGGCTACACCTTC.

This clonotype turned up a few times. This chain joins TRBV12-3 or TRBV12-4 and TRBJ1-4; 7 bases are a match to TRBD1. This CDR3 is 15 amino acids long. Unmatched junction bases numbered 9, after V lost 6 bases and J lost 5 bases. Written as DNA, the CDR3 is TGTGCCAGCAGCATCGGACAGGCACAGAATGAAAAACTGTTTTTT. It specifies CASSIGQAQNEKLFF.

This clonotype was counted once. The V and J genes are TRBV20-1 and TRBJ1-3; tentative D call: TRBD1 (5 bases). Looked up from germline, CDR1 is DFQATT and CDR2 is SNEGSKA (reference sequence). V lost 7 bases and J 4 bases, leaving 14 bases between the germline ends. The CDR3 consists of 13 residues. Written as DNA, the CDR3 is TGCAGTGGCGTCGAGGGGTTGGGAAACACCATATATTTT. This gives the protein CSGVEGLGNTIYF.